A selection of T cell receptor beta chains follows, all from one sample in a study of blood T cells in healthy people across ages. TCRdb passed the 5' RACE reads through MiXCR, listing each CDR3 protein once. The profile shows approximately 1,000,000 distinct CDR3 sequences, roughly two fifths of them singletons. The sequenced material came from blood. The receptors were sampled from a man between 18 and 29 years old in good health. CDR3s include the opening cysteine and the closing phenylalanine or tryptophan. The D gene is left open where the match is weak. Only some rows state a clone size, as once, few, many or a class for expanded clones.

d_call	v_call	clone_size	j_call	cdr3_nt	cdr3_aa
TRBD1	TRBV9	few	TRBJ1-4	TGTGCCAGCAGCGTAGTAGGGGGCGGACGTGGTGAAAAACTGTTTTTT	CASSVVGGGRGEKLFF
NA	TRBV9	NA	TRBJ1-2	TGTGCCAGCAGGCATGACAGGCCCGACTATGGCTACACCTTC	CASRHDRPDYGYTF
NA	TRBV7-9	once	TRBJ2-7	TGTGCCAGCAGCCATATAGGGGCAGTGAGCTCCTACAATGAGCAGTACTTC	CASSHIGAVSSYNEQYF
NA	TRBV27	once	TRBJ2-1	TGTGCCAGCAGTTTAATGAGGGGGGCATACAATGAGCAGTTCTTC	CASSLMRGAYNEQFF
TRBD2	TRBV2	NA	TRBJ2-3	TGTGCCGGACCCCTTGCGTCGACTAGCTTGGAAACAGATACGCAGTATTTT	CAGPLASTSLETDTQYF
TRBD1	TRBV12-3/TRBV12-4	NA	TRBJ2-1	TGTGCCAGCGCGTACCGACAGGGCACCTACGAGCAGTTCTTC	CASAYRQGTYEQFF
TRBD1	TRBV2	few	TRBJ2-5	TGTGCCAGCAGTAGGGACAGGGGGGACCAAGAGACCCAGTACTTC	CASSRDRGDQETQYF
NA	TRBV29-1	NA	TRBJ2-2	TGCAGCGTGGGGACCGGTGTGAGGGGCGGGGAGCTGTTTTTT	CSVGTGVRGGELFF
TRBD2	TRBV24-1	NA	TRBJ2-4	TGTGCCACCAGTGATGGGAGGGGAGCCAAAAACATTCAGTACTTC	CATSDGRGAKNIQYF
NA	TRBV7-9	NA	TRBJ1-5	TGTGCCAGCAGCTTAGCCCCAAGACAGCACGAAAATCAGCCCCAGCATTTT	CASSLAPRQHENQPQHF
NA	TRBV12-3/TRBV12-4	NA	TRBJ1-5	TGTGCCAGCAGTGTACAGACCCGCAATCAGCCCCAGCATTTT	CASSVQTRNQPQHF
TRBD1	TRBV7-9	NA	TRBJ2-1	TGTGCCAGCAGTCTGGGGACAGGGGTGGGCAATGAGCAGTTCTTC	CASSLGTGVGNEQFF
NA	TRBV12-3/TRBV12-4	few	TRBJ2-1	TGTGCCAGCGTTGGCCCATCCAATGAGCAGTTCTTC	CASVGPSNEQFF
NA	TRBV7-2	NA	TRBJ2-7	TGTGTCAGCAGCCCCAGATATATCAACGAGCAGTACTTC	CVSSPRYINEQYF
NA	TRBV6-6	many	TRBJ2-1	TGTGCCACCGAAAAGGGCGGCAATGAGCAGTTCTTC	CATEKGGNEQFF